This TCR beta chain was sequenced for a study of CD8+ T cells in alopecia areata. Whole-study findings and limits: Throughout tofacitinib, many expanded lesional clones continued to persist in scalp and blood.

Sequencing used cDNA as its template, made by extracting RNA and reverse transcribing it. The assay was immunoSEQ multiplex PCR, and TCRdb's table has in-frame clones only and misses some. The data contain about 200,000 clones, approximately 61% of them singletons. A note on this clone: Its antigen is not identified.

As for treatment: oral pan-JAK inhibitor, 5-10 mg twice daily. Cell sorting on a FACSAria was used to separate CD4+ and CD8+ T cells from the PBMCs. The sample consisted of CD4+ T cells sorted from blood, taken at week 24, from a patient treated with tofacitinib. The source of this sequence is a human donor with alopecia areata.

CDR3 DNA: TGCGCCAGCAGCCAAGACCAGACAGCCTACTATGGCTACACCTTC. As protein: CASSQDQTAYYGYTF. This chain links TRBV4-3 with TRBJ1-2; D is perhaps TRBD1 (5 bases). Trimming stripped 0 bases from V and 3 bases from J, with 11 bases between. Germline V gives CDR1 LGHNA, CDR2 YSLEER. The CDR3 sequence is 15 residues long.